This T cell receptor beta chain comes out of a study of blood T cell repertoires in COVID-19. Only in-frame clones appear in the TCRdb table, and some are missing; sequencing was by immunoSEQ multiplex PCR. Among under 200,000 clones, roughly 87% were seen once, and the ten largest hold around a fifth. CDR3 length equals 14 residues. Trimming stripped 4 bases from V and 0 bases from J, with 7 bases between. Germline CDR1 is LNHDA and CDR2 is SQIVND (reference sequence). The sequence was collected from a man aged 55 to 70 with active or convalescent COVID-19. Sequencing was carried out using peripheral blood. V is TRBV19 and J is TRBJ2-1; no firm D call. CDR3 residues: CASSSHSSYNEQFF. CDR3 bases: TGTGCCAGTAGTAGTCACAGCTCCTACAATGAGCAGTTCTTC.